These T cell receptor beta chains were read from a single sample in a study of T cell repertoires in cytomegalovirus infection. TCRdb re-derived calls from the reads in MiXCR, one entry per CDR3 protein. The sample holds 200,000 to 250,000 distinct CDR3 sequences; roughly 23% are singletons and the top ten take about 20%. Sequencing input: CD8+ T cells from PBMCs. These receptors all come from a human donor in good health (CMV status not recorded). Some clones in this sample may be carry-over from other donors' samples. Each CDR3 is given with its conserved first and last residue. A D gene is named only where the DNA matches it firmly. Rows may omit the clone size; those that give it use once, few, many or a size class.

>TRBV29-1|TRBJ2-7|NA|NA
CSVEDRGVAGLREQYF
TGCAGCGTTGAAGATCGAGGGGTGGCGGGACTGCGCGAGCAGTACTTC
>TRBV20-1|TRBJ1-1|few|NA
CSARDRISTEAFF
TGCAGTGCTCGCGACAGGATTAGCACTGAAGCTTTCTTT
>TRBV2|TRBJ2-4|few|NA
CASHPGSLAKNIQYF
TGTGCCAGCCACCCGGGGTCTCTAGCCAAAAACATTCAGTACTTC
>TRBV7-8|TRBJ1-5|many|NA
CASSPGHLGQPQHF
TGTGCCAGCAGCCCGGGCCACTTGGGGCAGCCCCAGCATTTT
>TRBV10-3|TRBJ1-2|many|NA
CAISVGQLGYGYTF
TGTGCCATCAGTGTCGGACAGTTAGGCTATGGCTACACCTTC
>TRBV12-3/TRBV12-4|TRBJ2-3|many|NA
CASSLSSTDTQYF
TGTGCCAGCAGCTTATCTAGCACAGATACGCAGTATTTT
>TRBV7-9|TRBJ1-2|many|NA
CASSQHGWHGYTF
TGTGCCAGCAGCCAACATGGATGGCATGGCTACACCTTC
>TRBV5-1|TRBJ2-1|NA|TRBD2
CASSSALAGGYNEQFF
TGCGCCAGCAGCTCGGCCCTAGCGGGGGGTTACAATGAGCAGTTCTTC
>TRBV7-2|TRBJ2-3|few|NA
CASSLGLVVTDTQYF
TGTGCCAGCAGCTTAGGGCTAGTTGTTACAGATACGCAGTATTTT
>TRBV7-8|TRBJ2-1|many|NA
CASSLGRPSYNEQFF
TGTGCCAGCAGCTTAGGGCGGCCCTCCTACAATGAGCAGTTCTTC
>TRBV27|TRBJ1-4|NA|NA
CASSLVLATNEKLFF
TGTGCCAGCAGTTTAGTGCTTGCAACTAATGAAAAACTGTTTTTT
>TRBV7-9|TRBJ2-7|few|TRBD1
CASSFPGQGGTYEQYF
TGTGCCAGCAGCTTCCCGGGACAGGGAGGAACCTACGAGCAGTACTTC
>TRBV29-1|TRBJ2-2|NA|TRBD1
CSVETGRTGELFF
TGCAGCGTTGAGACAGGGCGAACCGGGGAGCTGTTTTTT
>TRBV27|TRBJ2-5|NA|NA
CASSPQDRGGGETQYF
TGTGCCAGCAGTCCCCAGGACCGGGGAGGTGGAGAGACCCAGTACTTC
>TRBV28|TRBJ2-7|few|TRBD1
CASSLFLETGSSYEQYF
TGTGCCAGCAGTTTATTCTTGGAGACAGGGAGCTCCTACGAGCAGTACTTC
>TRBV12-3/TRBV12-4|TRBJ2-2|NA|NA
CASSFNVGKTNTGELFF
TGTGCCAGCAGTTTCAATGTAGGGAAAACAAACACCGGGGAGCTGTTTTTT
>TRBV5-6|TRBJ2-2|few|NA
CASSLLYGTGELFF
TGTGCCAGCAGCTTACTATATGGCACCGGGGAGCTGTTTTTT
>TRBV19|TRBJ2-1|few|NA
CASSIIPGSNEQFF
TGTGCCAGTAGTATCATCCCGGGAAGCAATGAGCAGTTCTTC
>TRBV6-8|TRBJ2-7|NA|NA
CASSAGVGAGEQYF
TGTGCCAGCAGTGCCGGCGTAGGTGCGGGCGAGCAGTACTTC
>TRBV7-9|TRBJ2-1|many|NA
CASSLVNNAYNEQFF
TGTGCCAGCAGCTTAGTGAATAACGCCTACAATGAGCAGTTCTTC
>TRBV4-1|TRBJ2-7|NA|NA
CASSQDARGNEQYF
TGCGCCAGCAGCCAAGATGCCCGGGGCAACGAGCAGTACTTC
>TRBV11-2|TRBJ2-2|many|NA
CASSLRVGTGELFF
TGTGCCAGCAGCTTAAGGGTCGGCACCGGGGAGCTGTTTTTT
>TRBV7-9|TRBJ1-5|many|TRBD1
CASSLTGTGSNQPQHF
TGTGCCAGCAGCTTGACCGGGACAGGGAGCAATCAGCCCCAGCATTTT
>TRBV6-5|TRBJ2-2|few|NA
CASSTNTGELFF
TGTGCCAGCAGTACCAACACCGGGGAGCTGTTTTTT
>TRBV6-8|TRBJ2-3|many|NA
CASSSDYTDTQYF
TGTGCCAGCAGTTCGGACTATACAGATACGCAGTATTTT
>TRBV7-8|TRBJ2-5|NA|TRBD2
CASSLALERGPRPQETQYF
TGTGCCAGCAGCTTAGCGCTGGAGCGGGGGCCCCGACCCCAAGAGACCCAGTACTTC
>TRBV20-1|TRBJ2-3|NA|TRBD1
CSARKTGGWNTDTQYF
TGCAGTGCTAGAAAGACAGGGGGATGGAACACAGATACGCAGTATTTT
>TRBV7-8|TRBJ1-4|medium-sized|TRBD1
CASSLLPGQEKLFF
TGTGCCAGCAGCTTATTACCGGGACAGGAAAAACTGTTTTTT
>TRBV10-3|TRBJ2-2|NA|NA
CAISERGTGELFF
TGTGCCATCAGTGAAAGGGGCACCGGGGAGCTGTTTTTT
>TRBV6-5|TRBJ2-3|many|NA
CASSKTWGASTDTQYF
TGTGCCAGCAGTAAAACATGGGGGGCTAGCACAGATACGCAGTATTTT
>TRBV28|TRBJ1-5|once|NA
CASRTYSNQPQHF
TGTGCCAGCAGGACTTATAGCAATCAGCCCCAGCATTTT
>TRBV28|TRBJ2-5|many|TRBD2
CASSLKRGADRETQYF
TGTGCCAGCAGTTTAAAGCGGGGGGCCGATCGGGAGACCCAGTACTTC
>TRBV7-4|TRBJ1-1|many|NA
CASSSKGVMNTEAFF
TGTGCCAGCAGCTCTAAGGGAGTAATGAACACTGAAGCTTTCTTT
>TRBV19|TRBJ2-1|few|TRBD2
CASSPGGSNEQFF
TGTGCCAGTAGTCCCGGGGGGTCCAATGAGCAGTTCTTC
>TRBV11-2|TRBJ1-2|few|NA
CASSHRTLYGYTF
TGTGCCAGCAGCCACAGGACCCTCTATGGCTACACCTTC
>TRBV12-3/TRBV12-4|TRBJ2-1|NA|NA
CASSPDLFGEQFF
TGTGCCAGCAGCCCGGACTTGTTCGGTGAGCAGTTCTTC
>TRBV18|TRBJ2-7|NA|NA
CASSPNSDEQYF
TGTGCCAGCTCACCAAATTCGGACGAGCAGTACTTC
>TRBV15|TRBJ2-5|NA|NA
CATRPAPPQETQYF
TGTGCCACCCGGCCAGCGCCTCCCCAAGAGACCCAGTACTTC
>TRBV12-5|TRBJ2-1|NA|TRBD1
CASGRDRGDNEQFF
TGTGCTAGTGGCCGGGACAGGGGGGACAATGAGCAGTTCTTC
>TRBV12-3/TRBV12-4|TRBJ2-3|many|NA
CASSFAGITDTQYF
TGTGCCAGCAGTTTTGCGGGGATCACAGATACGCAGTATTTT
>TRBV29-1|TRBJ1-1|many|NA
CSVLYWTAEAFF
TGCAGCGTTTTATATTGGACAGCTGAAGCTTTCTTT
>TRBV7-2|TRBJ1-6|many|TRBD1
CASSLYDRAGSPLHF
TGTGCCAGCAGCCTTTACGACAGGGCGGGTTCACCCCTCCACTTT
>TRBV2|TRBJ2-5|many|TRBD1
CASSGTDGGETQYF
TGTGCCAGCAGCGGGACAGACGGCGGTGAGACCCAGTACTTC
>TRBV27|TRBJ2-7|NA|NA
CASSLSPAGSEQYF
TGTGCCAGCAGTTTAAGCCCAGCAGGGTCCGAGCAGTACTTC
>TRBV5-4|TRBJ2-1|NA|TRBD2
CASSLPGGWNNEQFF
TGTGCCAGCAGCTTGCCGGGAGGGTGGAACAATGAGCAGTTCTTC